This record concerns one T cell receptor (beta chain) sequence. The CDR3 loop spans 13 amino acids. V was shortened by 11 bases and J by 6 bases, with 16 bases between the two germline ends. The data were taken from a study of blood T cell repertoires in COVID-19. Study at large: Researchers got acute and convalescent COVID-19 samples from the United States, Italy and Spain. The analysed material was cDNA or gDNA that came from T cells, B-cell-depleted T cells, or PBMCs.

In the original analysis: Estimation of nucleated cell counts relied on the amplification of reference gene primers. Profiling relied on immunoSEQ multiplex PCR, and the TCRdb table lists in-frame clones only, not all of them. The V and J calls and clone size were taken over from that table, and D and trimming were inferred from the DNA. The table has over 200,000 clones, roughly 85% seen once. This receptor was obtained from a woman aged 18 to 35 who had recovered from COVID-19. V gene TRBV12-3 or TRBV12-4 combines with J gene TRBJ2-2; possible D gene TRBD1, 5 bases. Sequencing used peripheral blood. Written as DNA, the CDR3 is TGTGCCCTGAGTAGGGGTTTATCCGGGGAGCTGTTTTTT. Amino acid sequence: CALSRGLSGELFF.